The clone carrying this TCR beta chain has a count of ten or more. As yet, its antigen is unknown. The entry originates in a study of regulatory T cells in long-lasting Graves disease. Stated time point: newly diagnosed GD, antithyroid drugs for less than 3 months. PBMC RNA served as the TCR library source. Germline values: CDR1 PRHDT, CDR2 FYEKMQ (reference sequence). CDR3 size: 13 residues. The V and J ends lost 5 bases and 6 bases, in that order; junction bases with no gene match: 1. CDR3 regions were amplified by Arm-PCR using iRepertoire HTBI primers to build TCR beta libraries. TCRdb independently ran MiXCR on the multiplex PCR reads; one entry per CDR3 protein. The sample has roughly 260,000 distinct CDR3 sequences, about 17% seen once. Study-wide results and limits: With approximately 2,800 shared public clonotypes, persistent patients exceeded new patients, who shared about a thousand.

These data are also associated with another study on T cells in Graves' hyperthyroidism and ophthalmopathy. This second report adds: On the basis of clinical symptoms, serum thyroxine and TRAb, thyroid ultrasound and orbital computed tomography, diagnoses were made. The blood repertoire included most of the expanded thyroid clonotypes above 0.001.

The V and J genes are TRBV13 and TRBJ2-1, with TRBD2 identical over 10 bases. The sample in question was peripheral blood mononuclear cells (PBMCs), obtained at new diagnosis, from a patient treated with antithyroid drugs. This sequence was found in a woman between 25 and 40 years old with Graves disease. CDR3 sequence reads: CASSIAGGNEQFF. CDR3 nucleotide sequence: TGTGCCAGCAGCATAGCGGGGGGCAATGAGCAGTTCTTC.